The 14 T cell receptor beta chains presented below share a single source sample, sequenced in a study of CD8+CD57+ T cells in acquired aplastic anemia. Genomic DNA, the template, was used for profiling of the TCR beta VDJ and CDR3. MiXCR, run by TCRdb on the reads, gives a single entry per CDR3 protein. In the table there are roughly 160,000 distinct CDR3 sequences, around 50% of which are singletons. Patients picked for sequencing had shown CD8+CD57+ cell expansion detected by flow cytometry. Sequenced input: sorted CD4+, CD8+, or CD8+CD57+ T cells (not recorded which) from PBMCs. The receptors were gathered from a human donor with aplastic anemia.

The chain links TRBV11-2 to TRBJ2-3; 8 bases are shared with TRBD2. Per the germline V gene, CDR1 is SGHAT and CDR2 is FQNNGV. This CDR3 region has 13 residues. Unmatched junction bases numbered 4, after V lost 10 bases and J lost 1 base. The CDR3 DNA follows: TGTGCCAAGACTAGCGTGGGCACAGATACGCAGTATTTT. Translating it yields CAKTSVGTDTQYF.

This chain joins TRBV11-1 and TRBJ2-3; D unclear. CDR1 and CDR2 (germline): SGHAT, FQDESV (reference sequence). The CDR3 totals 15 residues. V was pared by 1 base and J by 0 bases, with 8 bases between. CDR3: CASSLGVTSTDTQYF. The DNA of the CDR3 is TGTGCCAGCAGCTTAGGGGTTACGAGCACAGATACGCAGTATTTT.

This chain joins TRBV19 and TRBJ2-7, with 7 bases matching TRBD1. This CDR3 is built from 14 residues. Unmatched junction bases numbered 12, after V lost 6 bases and J lost 7 bases. Germline CDR1 and CDR2: LNHDA and SQIVND (reference sequence). CDR3 nucleotides: TGTGCCAGTAGCTCGACAGGGAATAAGGGGGAGCAGTACTTC. It translates to CASSSTGNKGEQYF.

This chain uses TRBV10-3 with TRBJ2-7, with TRBD1 as a possible D gene (5 bases). CDR1 and CDR2 (germline): ENHRY, SYGVKD. CDR3 size: 19 residues. V lost 7 bases and J lost 4, with 32 bases in between. The CDR3 loop is CAITSGASSLDLDLYEQYF. The CDR3 nucleotides are TGTGCCATCACTTCTGGGGCCAGCAGCTTAGATCTTGACCTATACGAGCAGTACTTC.

This clonotype has at least ten counts. V gene TRBV9 combines with J gene TRBJ2-4; TRBD2 agrees at 9 bases. Germline lookup yields CDR1 SGDLS and CDR2 YYNGEE. J lost 7 bases, V lost 4 bases, and 9 bases had no gene match. The CDR3 is 15 amino acids. For the CDR3, the DNA is TGTGCCAGCAGCCCCCGGCGGGAGGGGGGTAACATTCAGTACTTC. Its translation is CASSPRREGGNIQYF.

This clonotype was detected many times. The genes are TRBV19 and TRBJ2-7; 11 bases agree with TRBD2. With V trimmed by 4 bases and J by 2 bases, 7 bases remained unmatched. Germline values: CDR1 LNHDA, CDR2 SQIVND (reference sequence). This CDR3 is built from 16 residues. CDR3 in DNA: TGTGCCAGTAGTAGGGGGACTAGCGGAACTACCTACGAGCAGTACTTC. It yields the protein CASSRGTSGTTYEQYF.

Concerning this clonotype: The germline gene is not matched at one end of the junction; a read error may be the cause. The rearrangement links TRBV7-2 to TRBJ2-7; D not resolved. The CDR3 runs 11 residues. CDR1 SGHTA and CDR2 FQGNSA come from the germline V gene. The CDR3 DNA reads as TGTGCCAGCAGCGACTCCTACGAGCAGTGCTTC. Protein product: CASSDSYEQCF.

The sample holds a few counts of this clonotype. CDR3 coding DNA: TGCAGTGCTAACCAGGACCGCTACTTCTTT. Amino acid sequence: CSANQDRYFF. The chain couples TRBV20-1 to TRBJ1-1; D gene unclear. The CDR3 is 10 amino acids. The germline V gene encodes CDR1 DFQATT and CDR2 SNEGSKA (reference sequence). The V and J ends lost 4 bases and 14 bases respectively, with 14 bases between them.

This clonotype was seen repeatedly, ten times or more. The chain joins TRBV9 to TRBJ1-2; 8 bases fit TRBD1. Losses at the gene ends were 3 bases for V and 5 bases for J; bases not matched to a gene: 0. This CDR3 is 12 amino acids long. Germline-derived CDR1 and CDR2 are SGDLS and YYNGEE. The CDR3 DNA reads as TGTGCCAGCAGCGGGACAGGGTATGGCTACACCTTC. Its protein is CASSGTGYGYTF. The full variable domain, completed using reference TRBV9 and TRBJ1-2, is DSGVTQTPKHLITATGQRVTLRCSPRSGDLSVYWYQQSLDQGLQFLIQYYNGEERAKGNILERFSAQQFPDLHSELNLSSLELGDSALYFCASSGTGYGYTFGSGTRLTVV.

The CDR3 reads CASQGLGDNEQFF. CDR3 nucleotide sequence: TGCGCCAGCCAGGGACTAGGGGACAATGAGCAGTTCTTC. The rearrangement uses TRBV5-1 and TRBJ2-1; 8 bases fit TRBD2. V lost 7 bases, J lost 5 bases, and 5 bases stayed unmatched. There are 13 residues in the CDR3. CDR1 is SGHRS and CDR2 is YFSETQ in the germline V gene.

This clonotype was recorded many times. The chain links TRBV5-1 to TRBJ2-1, with 7 positions matching TRBD2. CDR1 and CDR2 from the germline V gene are SGHRS and YFSETQ. The CDR3 consists of 15 residues. J gave up 5 bases and V 9 bases, and 14 bases lay outside the gene matches. As DNA, the CDR3 is TGCGCCACCACCGAGATTGCCGGGACTAACAATGAGCAGTTCTTC. Translating it yields CATTEIAGTNNEQFF.

V and J are TRBV29-1 and TRBJ2-7; D is possibly TRBD1 (6 bases). This CDR3 has 12 residues. The V gene's germline CDR1 is SQVTM and CDR2 ANQGSEA. The V and J ends lost 4 bases and 4 bases respectively, with 11 bases between them. CDR3 nucleotides: TGCAGCGTTGGTACAGGGCCGTACGAGCAGTACTTC. Encoded protein: CSVGTGPYEQYF.

V usage is TRBV30 and J usage is TRBJ2-7; 10 bases fit TRBD1. CDR1 and CDR2 (germline): GTSNPN, SVGIG (reference sequence). This CDR3 spans 15 amino acids. J was trimmed by 9 bases and V by 3 bases; bases with no gene match: 14. The CDR3 DNA follows: TGTGCCTGGAGCACTCGGACAGGGGGTAGTGAGAGGCAGTACTTC. Translated: CAWSTRTGGSERQYF.

V is TRBV4-1 and J is TRBJ2-5; a possible D gene is TRBD1 (5 bases). Looked up from germline, CDR1 is MGHRA and CDR2 is YSYEKL. This CDR3 has 12 amino acids. The ends were cut back, 3 bases at V and 5 bases at J, with 7 bases in the middle. CDR3 region: CASSQHRETQYF. In nucleotides, the CDR3 is TGCGCCAGCAGCCAGCACAGGGAGACCCAGTACTTC.